A single sample gave rise to the 28 T cell receptor beta chains below, sequenced in a study of shared clonotypes between healthy human individuals. Some clones are missing from TCRdb's copy, which holds only in-frame ones; the method was immunoSEQ multiplex PCR. The sample consists of around 2.5 million clones, approximately 93% of them appearing once. Sequenced: naive CD4+ T cells from PBMCs. The subset here: CD45RA+ positively selected. These receptors all stem from a man younger than 30 in good health. Some clones in this sample may be carry-over from other donors' samples.

The V and J genes are TRBV9 and TRBJ2-1; 14 bases map to TRBD2. Trimming at V came to 3 bases and at J to 0 bases, leaving 5 bases not matched to a gene. The length of the CDR3 is 18 residues. CDR1 is SGDLS and CDR2 is YYNGEE in the germline V gene. The CDR3 loop reads CASSEGLAGASSYNEQFF. The CDR3 coding sequence is TGTGCCAGCAGCGAGGGACTAGCGGGAGCGAGCTCCTACAATGAGCAGTTCTTC.

The chain has TRBV6-5 and TRBJ1-1, with D tentatively TRBD1 (6 bases). Trimming shortened V by 6 bases and J by 2 bases, and 13 bases separated the two germline ends. This CDR3 comprises 14 residues. Germline V gives CDR1 MNHEY, CDR2 SVGAGI. In DNA, the CDR3 is TGTGCCAGCAGCCGACGGGACACTAACACTGAAGCTTTCTTT. Its protein is CASSRRDTNTEAFF.

The J gene is TRBJ2-2, the V gene TRBV18, with D possibly matching TRBD2 (5 bases). This CDR3 has 14 residues. V lost 4 bases and J 5 bases, leaving 11 bases between the germline ends. Per germline, CDR1 KGHSH and CDR2 LQKENI. The CDR3 nucleotides read TGTGCCAGCTCACTCGGACTGCCGACCGGGGAGCTGTTTTTT. This translates into CASSLGLPTGELFF.

CDR3 in DNA: TGTGCCAGCAGCGTGACTCAAGTCCGAACTGAAGCTTTCTTT. Its translation is CASSVTQVRTEAFF. This chain uses TRBV11-1 with TRBJ1-1; no reliable D call. Germline V gene lookup returns CDR1 SGHAT and CDR2 FQDESV (reference sequence). The CDR3 has 14 residues. V was trimmed by 5 bases and J by 5 bases, leaving 15 bases between them.

Regarding this clone: Other DNA sequences in this sample translate to the same CDR3. The rearrangement uses TRBV5-4 and TRBJ2-2; possible D gene TRBD2, 5 bases. The ends were cut back, 1 base at V and 7 bases at J, with 5 bases in the middle. Per the germline V gene, CDR1 is SGHNT and CDR2 is YYREEE (reference sequence). The CDR3 covers 12 residues. CDR3 loop: CASSLRGGELFF. The CDR3, as DNA: TGTGCCAGCAGCTTGCGGGGCGGGGAGCTGTTTTTT. The full variable domain, rest sourced from reference TRBV5-4 and TRBJ2-2, is ETGVTQSPTHLIKTRGQQVTLRCSSQSGHNTVSWYQQALGQGPQFIFQYYREEENGRGNFPPRFSGLQFPNYSSELNVNALELDDSALYLCASSLRGGELFFGEGSRLTVL.

This chain uses TRBV28 with TRBJ2-1, with D tentatively TRBD1 or TRBD2 (5 bases each). This CDR3 comprises 16 residues. The germline CDR1 and CDR2 sequences are MDHEN and SYDVKM. Trimming pared 4 bases from V and 3 bases from J, leaving 16 bases between. The CDR3 spells CASSSAGDPIYNEQFF. Here the CDR3 DNA reads TGTGCCAGCAGTTCCGCTGGGGACCCTATCTACAATGAGCAGTTCTTC. Variable domain in full (rest from reference TRBV28 and TRBJ2-1): DVKVTQSSRYLVKRTGEKVFLECVQDMDHENMFWYRQDPGLGLRLIYFSYDVKMKEKGDIPEGYSVSREKKERFSLILESASTNQTSMYLCASSSAGDPIYNEQFFGPGTRLTVL.

The gene calls are TRBV7-2 and TRBJ2-7, with D tentatively TRBD1 (6 bases). Trimming stripped 4 bases from V and 3 bases from J, with 13 bases between. Germline CDR1 is SGHTA and CDR2 is FQGNSA. This CDR3 is built from 14 residues. The CDR3 bases are TGTGCCAGCAGCTCCGGGACAACGAACTACGAGCAGTACTTC. As protein: CASSSGTTNYEQYF.

The V gene is TRBV7-3, the J gene TRBJ2-7; 11 bases are shared with TRBD2. Trimming at V came to 5 bases and at J to 3 bases, leaving 15 bases not matched to a gene. The CDR3 loop spans 18 amino acids. Germline CDR1 reads SGHTA; CDR2 reads FQGTGA. The CDR3 DNA reads TGTGCCAGCAGCCCGACACTAGCGGGAGCGTCCCCCCTCTACGAGCAGTACTTC. It codes for CASSPTLAGASPLYEQYF.

The chain combines TRBV6-5 with TRBJ1-3; 11 bases match TRBD1. This CDR3 spans 15 amino acids. Trimming took 2 bases from V and 13 from J; bases not matched to a gene: 10. Germline V gene sequence: CDR1 MNHEY, CDR2 SVGAGI. The CDR3 sequence is CASSYPGTGGLKIYF. Written as DNA, the CDR3 is TGTGCCAGCAGTTACCCCGGGACAGGGGGGTTGAAGATATATTTT.

The chain carries TRBV15 and TRBJ2-7; D might be TRBD2 (6 bases). The CDR3 consists of 14 residues. Deletions cut 8 bases from V and 2 bases from J, with 16 bases between. CDR1 and CDR2 from the germline V gene are LNHNV and YYDKDF (reference sequence). CDR3 region: CATRGSPDPYEQYF. The DNA for the CDR3 is TGTGCCACCCGGGGGAGTCCTGACCCCTACGAGCAGTACTTC.

This clone has just one count. The chain links TRBV28 to TRBJ1-5; 10 bases align to TRBD1. The trim removed 5 bases at V and 5 bases at J, leaving 12 bases unmatched. CDR3 length: 17 residues. From germline, CDR1 is MDHEN and CDR2 SYDVKM. CDR3 in DNA: TGTGCCAGCAGTCCCTTAGGGACAGGGGATATCCATCAGCCCCAGCATTTT. It encodes CASSPLGTGDIHQPQHF.

The gene calls are TRBV7-6 and TRBJ2-1, with D perhaps TRBD2 (6 bases). The CDR3 is made up of 16 amino acids. The ends were cut back, 1 base at V and 9 bases at J, with 19 bases in the middle. The germline V gene has CDR1 SGHVS and CDR2 FNYEAQ. In DNA form, the CDR3 reads TGTGCCAGCAGCTTAGACCCCGGGAGAGCCGGATCTGAGCAGTTCTTC. It yields the protein CASSLDPGRAGSEQFF. Together with reference TRBV7-6 and TRBJ2-1, the CDR3 gives the full variable domain: GAGVSQSPRYKVTKRGQDVALRCDPISGHVSLYWYRQALGQGPEFLTYFNYEAQQDKSGLPNDRFSAERPEGSISTLTIQRTEQRDSAMYRCASSLDPGRAGSEQFFGPGTRLTVL.

This chain links TRBV27 with TRBJ1-5; D uncertain. Trimming left V 6 bases short and J 2 bases short, with 14 bases between. From germline, CDR1 is MNHEY and CDR2 SMNVEV (reference sequence). The CDR3 has 15 residues. The CDR3, as DNA: TGTGCCAGCAGGCGAAACGGACGGGGCAATCAGCCCCAGCATTTT. This gives the protein CASRRNGRGNQPQHF.

The V call is TRBV7-2, the J call TRBJ2-5; 10 nucleotides align to TRBD2. CDR1 and CDR2 from the germline V gene are SGHTA and FQGNSA. The CDR3 length is 15 residues. V shed 3 bases, J shed 3 bases, and the junction held 4 bases outside the gene matches. The CDR3 sequence: CASSFPGTSEETQYF. The CDR3 DNA is TGTGCCAGCAGCTTCCCCGGGACTAGCGAAGAGACCCAGTACTTC.

This chain joins TRBV5-1 and TRBJ1-3; D is unresolved. Germline CDR1 SGHRS, CDR2 YFSETQ. Deletions cut 0 bases from V and 3 bases from J, with 13 bases between. The CDR3 is 16 residues long. CDR3 sequence reads: CASSLAGAVGGNTIYF. Written as DNA, the CDR3 is TGCGCCAGCAGCTTGGCCGGAGCGGTGGGTGGAAACACCATATATTTT.

The genes are TRBV14 and TRBJ2-6, with D uncertain. Per the germline V gene, CDR1 is SGHDN and CDR2 is FVKESK. The CDR3 consists of 14 residues. Deletions cut 8 bases from V and 1 base from J, with 9 bases between. CDR3 DNA sequence: TGTGCCAGCGCCCTGTGGTCTGGGGCCAACGTCCTGACTTTC. As protein: CASALWSGANVLTF.

This clone was detected once. This sequence joins TRBV4-2 and TRBJ2-2; 8 bases match TRBD2. This CDR3 spans 16 amino acids. Losses at the gene ends were 1 base for V and 5 bases for J; bases not matched to a gene: 6. Germline V gene lookup returns CDR1 LGHNA and CDR2 YNFKEQ. CDR3 in DNA: TGTGCCAGCAGCCAAGGGAGACTAGCGCTGACCGGGGAGCTGTTTTTT. The encoded protein is CASSQGRLALTGELFF.

The gene calls are TRBV19 and TRBJ2-7; unclear D gene. The CDR3 contains 16 residues. V gave up 1 base and J gave up 3 bases, with 16 bases separating them. CDR1 and CDR2 from the germline V gene are LNHDA and SQIVND (reference sequence). The CDR3 nucleotides read TGTGCCAGTAGTATAGCCGCTGTTGACAATTTCTACGAGCAGTACTTC. It yields the protein CASSIAAVDNFYEQYF.

The rearrangement links TRBV7-9 to TRBJ2-2; 7 bases match TRBD1. There are 17 residues in the CDR3. The J segment lost 4 bases and the V segment lost 8 bases, leaving 16 bases of the junction unmatched. CDR1 is SEHNR, CDR2 FQNEAQ, per germline (reference sequence). CDR3 region: CASLPIWQGEITGELFF. In DNA form, the CDR3 reads TGTGCCAGCTTACCCATATGGCAGGGGGAAATCACCGGGGAGCTGTTTTTT.

The chain has TRBV6-9 and TRBJ2-3; 7 nucleotides align to TRBD1. The CDR3 loop spans 15 amino acids. Trimming removed 8 bases from V and 3 bases from J; junction bases left unmatched: 11. CDR1 MNHGY and CDR2 SVAAGI come from the germline V gene. The CDR3 DNA sequence: TGTGCCAGCGGCGACAGGGTAAGGGGGACAGATACGCAGTATTTT. Translation: CASGDRVRGTDTQYF.

The CDR3 coding sequence is TGTGCCAGCAGTCCCGGGACAGCTGGAAACACCATATATTTT. Its translation: CASSPGTAGNTIYF. The rearrangement joins TRBV28 to TRBJ1-3; 7 positions match TRBD1. Trimming removed 5 bases from V and 2 bases from J; junction bases left unmatched: 3. The CDR3 runs 14 residues. The germline CDR1 and CDR2 sequences are MDHEN and SYDVKM.

The chain couples TRBV9 to TRBJ2-2; no clear D. V was clipped by 4 bases and J by 6 bases, with 13 bases between them. This CDR3 comprises 14 residues. CDR1 and CDR2 from the germline V gene are SGDLS and YYNGEE. CDR3 in amino acids: CASSPSPVAGELFF. In nucleotides, the CDR3 is TGTGCCAGCAGCCCTAGTCCTGTTGCCGGGGAGCTGTTTTTT.

The chain employs TRBV29-1 and TRBJ1-3; D is unclear. Germline values: CDR1 SQVTM, CDR2 ANQGSEA. With 4 bases removed from V and 4 bases from J, the gap between germline ends came to 5 bases. The CDR3 is 11 residues long. This CDR3 reads CSVVQGNTIYF. DNA for the CDR3: TGCAGCGTTGTTCAGGGAAACACCATATATTTT.

The rearrangement joins TRBV5-5 to TRBJ2-3, with 8 positions matching TRBD2. This CDR3 region has 17 residues. CDR1 SGHKS and CDR2 YYEKEE come from the germline V gene (reference sequence). J was trimmed by 2 bases and V by 5 bases; bases with no gene match: 13. DNA for the CDR3: TGTGCCAGCAGAACTCAACGGACTAGCCTATTCACAGATACGCAGTATTTT. This codes for CASRTQRTSLFTDTQYF.

On this clone itself: This same CDR3 is encoded by further DNA sequences in the sample. In nucleotides, the CDR3 is TGTGCCAGCAGTTTAAGTGGGCGCACTGAAGCTTTCTTT. This gives the protein CASSLSGRTEAFF. This chain uses TRBV28 with TRBJ1-1; no reliable D call. V dropped 2 bases and J dropped 4 bases, with 8 bases sitting between them. The CDR3 runs 13 residues. The V gene's germline CDR1 is MDHEN and CDR2 SYDVKM.

The genes are TRBV27 and TRBJ1-2; D gene unclear. Germline V gene lookup returns CDR1 MNHEY and CDR2 SMNVEV (reference sequence). V dropped 9 bases and J dropped 0 bases, with 11 bases sitting between them. The CDR3 has 13 residues. CDR3 nucleotide sequence: TGTGCCAGTAGATATTCAGCTAACTATGGCTACACCTTC. Protein sequence: CASRYSANYGYTF.

The genes are TRBV7-8 and TRBJ2-1; the match to TRBD2 covers 7 bases. CDR1 and CDR2 (germline): SGHVS, FQNEAQ. This CDR3 region has 16 residues. Unmatched junction bases numbered 7, after V lost 5 bases and J lost 0 bases. The CDR3 loop reads CASSPRRGSSYNEQFF. The CDR3 DNA reads as TGTGCCAGCAGCCCACGGCGCGGGAGCTCCTACAATGAGCAGTTCTTC.

The J gene is TRBJ2-7, the V gene TRBV14; D possibly corresponds to TRBD1 (5 bases). Deletions cut 1 base from V and 7 bases from J, with 8 bases between. This CDR3 has 12 amino acids. From germline, CDR1 is SGHDN and CDR2 FVKESK. The CDR3 reads CASSQAPGEQYF. In nucleotides, the CDR3 is TGTGCCAGCAGCCAAGCTCCAGGGGAGCAGTACTTC. Full variable domain (outside the CDR3, taken from reference TRBV14 and TRBJ2-7): EAGVTQFPSHSVIEKGQTVTLRCDPISGHDNLYWYRRVMGKEIKFLLHFVKESKQDESGMPNNRFLAERTGGTYSTLKVQPAELEDSGVYFCASSQAPGEQYFGPGTRLTVT.